This T cell receptor (beta chain) was captured by sequencing in a study of T cell responses to AZD1222 COVID-19 vaccine. General study results and limits: Clonal diversity was possibly underestimated, and the donors were mostly white British, with more females. Seropositive at baseline were only six AZD1222 recipients.

Trimming stripped 1 base from V and 7 bases from J, with 7 bases between. There are 13 residues in the CDR3. From germline, CDR1 is SNHLY and CDR2 FYNNEI. This clone was found a few times. Its specificity is not known. Method: immunoSEQ multiplex PCR; TCRdb's copy keeps in-frame clones and lacks some. The data hold over 120,000 clones, with 92% observed a single time. Both about-4-week and about-12-week second-dose recipients were combined. The chain employs TRBV2 and TRBJ2-2; D tentatively reads TRBD1 or TRBD2 (5 bases each). The sequence came from an adult who received the AZD1222 COVID-19 vaccine. Source: peripheral blood, taken 28 days after the second AZD1222 dose. Here the CDR3 DNA reads TGTGCCAGCAGTGAAGGGGGGAGCGGGGAGCTGTTTTTT. Translating it yields CASSEGGSGELFF. Drawing the rest from reference TRBV2 and TRBJ2-2, the complete variable domain is EPEVTQTPSHQVTQMGQEVILRCVPISNHLYFYWYRQILGQKVEFLVSFYNNEISEKSEIFDDQFSVERPDGSNFTLKIRSTKLEDSAMYFCASSEGGSGELFFGEGSRLTVL.